The rows below give T cell receptor beta chains drawn from one sample of a study of T cell responses to AZD1222 COVID-19 vaccine. The table came from immunoSEQ multiplex PCR; TCRdb's copy has only in-frame clones and leaves some out. Of roughly 120,000 clones in the sample, about 92% are singletons; the top ten hold more than 13%. The input for sequencing was peripheral blood, taken on day 0 of AZD1222 vaccination. The receptors originated from an adult in good health. Both conserved end residues are part of each CDR3. The D gene is left open where the match is weak. A row's size may be missing; if present it is once, few, many or a size class.

>TRBJ1-2|TRBD1|NA|TRBV5-5
TGTGCCAGCAGCCCCAGAGGGAACAGGGGGTTGAGGGGATCTAACTATGGCTACACCTTC
CASSPRGNRGLRGSNYGYTF
>TRBJ1-6|NA|few|TRBV6-4
TGTGCCAGCAGTGACTCGGCAGAATCCTCACCCCTCCACTTT
CASSDSAESSPLHF
>TRBJ1-1|NA|NA|TRBV18
TGTGCCAGCTCACCACGGGCAGGGAACACTGAAGCTTTCTTT
CASSPRAGNTEAFF
>TRBJ2-7|NA|NA|TRBV10-3
TGTGCCATCAGTGGACCGGGGACGAGCTCCTACGAGCAGTACTTC
CAISGPGTSSYEQYF
>TRBJ1-6|NA|NA|TRBV4-3
TGCGCCAGCAGCCAAGCGGTGACTGGGGGCAATTCACCCCTCCACTTT
CASSQAVTGGNSPLHF
>TRBJ1-6|NA|NA|TRBV3-1/TRBV3-2
TGTGCCAGCAGCCGCCACGTCAGGGGCCTCAGCTCCTATAATTCACCCCTCCACTTT
CASSRHVRGLSSYNSPLHF
>TRBJ1-1|NA|once|TRBV28
TGTGCCAGCAGGGAGACACCTATGAACACTGAAGCTTTCTTT
CASRETPMNTEAFF
>TRBJ1-2|NA|NA|TRBV11-3
TGTGCCAGCGGTACGGGGGTTTCTAGCGGTAACTATGGCTACACCTTC
CASGTGVSSGNYGYTF
>TRBJ2-3|NA|NA|TRBV10-1
TGCGCCAGCAGCGTCGGACAGGAGGGGGATACGCAGTATTTT
CASSVGQEGDTQYF
>TRBJ1-2|TRBD1|NA|TRBV27
TGTGCCAGCAGTTTACAGCCACAGGGGCAGGGTGGCTACACCTTC
CASSLQPQGQGGYTF
>TRBJ2-2|TRBD2|NA|TRBV4-1
TGCGCCAGCAGCCGCGGACTAGCGAGGGACGTAGGAACCGGGGAGCTGTTTTTT
CASSRGLARDVGTGELFF
>TRBJ2-2|NA|NA|TRBV4-3
TGCGCCAGCCAGGACTATTCGAACACCGGGGAGCTGTTTTTT
CASQDYSNTGELFF
>TRBJ1-1|NA|NA|TRBV11-3
TGTGCCAGCAGCTTAGAAGTGAACACTGAAGCTTTCTTT
CASSLEVNTEAFF
>TRBJ1-4|NA|NA|TRBV9
TGTGCCAGCAGCCCGTACTCCGAGGGAGATGAAAAACTGTTTTTT
CASSPYSEGDEKLFF
>TRBJ1-2|NA|NA|TRBV20-1
TGCAGTGCTAGAGTGATCTATGGCTACACCTTC
CSARVIYGYTF
>TRBJ1-2|TRBD1|NA|TRBV4-3
TGCGCCAGCAGCCAGAGGACAGGGGCTCACTATGGCTACACCTTC
CASSQRTGAHYGYTF
>TRBJ1-6|TRBD1|NA|TRBV11-2
TGTGCCAGCTCTGGGCCGGGACAGGGAAATTCACCCCTCCACTTT
CASSGPGQGNSPLHF
>TRBJ2-7|NA|NA|TRBV28
TGTGCCAGCAGGGCAGGGTGGCCTCACTACGAGCAGTACTTC
CASRAGWPHYEQYF
>TRBJ1-5|NA|once|TRBV2
TGTGCCAGCAGTTCTAACGGGATTTATCAGCCCCAGCATTTT
CASSSNGIYQPQHF
>TRBJ2-1|TRBD2|NA|TRBV7-9
TGTGCCAGCAGCTTGACTAGCGGGAGGTGGGTTGAGCAGTTCTTC
CASSLTSGRWVEQFF
>TRBJ1-6|NA|once|TRBV3-1/TRBV3-2
TGTGCCAGGACCCACCTTGTACCGGGCCCCGAGGGTTCACCCCTCCACTTT
CARTHLVPGPEGSPLHF
>TRBJ2-3|TRBD2|once|TRBV25-1
TGTGCCAGCAGTGATGCGGGGGGCCCTATTAGCACAGATACGCAGTATTTT
CASSDAGGPISTDTQYF
>TRBJ2-2|NA|once|TRBV29-1
TGCAGGATCGGACAGTTCCTAGGCACCGGGGAGCTGTTTTTT
CRIGQFLGTGELFF
>TRBJ2-7|NA|NA|TRBV27
TGTGCCAGCAGTTTAGCTGGGGTCTCCTACGAGCAGTACTTC
CASSLAGVSYEQYF
>TRBJ1-4|NA|NA|TRBV12-3/TRBV12-4
TGTGCCAGCAGTTTTCGGGAGGACGAACTGTTTTTT
CASSFREDELFF
>TRBJ1-1|TRBD1|NA|TRBV28
TGTGCCAGCAGTTCAGGGGGCGGTTGGACTGAAGCTTTCTTT
CASSSGGGWTEAFF
>TRBJ1-1|NA|NA|TRBV27
TGTGCCAGCAGTTCGACGAGATTGGGGTACACTGAAGCTTTCTTT
CASSSTRLGYTEAFF
>TRBJ2-2|NA|NA|TRBV7-8
TGTGCCAGCAGCTTATGGGGGGTCGGGACCGGGGAGCTGTTTTTT
CASSLWGVGTGELFF
>TRBJ1-6|NA|NA|TRBV13
TGTGCCAGCAGGCAAAGCCCCGGGACGGGTAATTCACCCCTCCACTTT
CASRQSPGTGNSPLHF
>TRBJ2-2|NA|NA|TRBV5-1
TGCGCCAGCAGCCCACCAGGGGAGTGGGAAATAAACACCGGGGAGCTGTTTTTT
CASSPPGEWEINTGELFF
>TRBJ1-6|NA|once|TRBV7-2
TGTGCCAGCAGCTTAGTAGTCAGGGGATTCGATAATTCACCCCTCCACTTT
CASSLVVRGFDNSPLHF
>TRBJ2-7|NA|once|TRBV5-6
TGTGCCAGCAGCCTGGAGCGGGAGCAGTACTTC
CASSLEREQYF
>TRBJ1-5|NA|NA|TRBV6-2/TRBV6-3
TGTGCCAGCAGCCGGAGGACAGTTCTAGATCAGCCCCAGCATTTT
CASSRRTVLDQPQHF
>TRBJ2-6|NA|NA|TRBV19
TGTGCCAGTAGTATTCGCGGGGCCAACGTCCTGACTTTC
CASSIRGANVLTF
>TRBJ1-1|TRBD1|NA|TRBV11-3
TGTGCCAGCAGCGCAGGAGGACAGGGGAGAACTGAAGCTTTCTTT
CASSAGGQGRTEAFF
>TRBJ1-3|TRBD1|once|TRBV30
TGTGCCTGGAGTGTACAGGGGGGGCCTGGAAACACCATATATTTT
CAWSVQGGPGNTIYF
>TRBJ2-7|TRBD2|few|TRBV10-3
TGTGCCATCAGTGATTTCCCGGGACTAGCGGACCCTGGGCAGTACTTC
CAISDFPGLADPGQYF
>TRBJ1-1|NA|NA|TRBV5-6
TGTGCCAGCAGCTTGGTGGGTTTTCTGACTGAAGCTTTCTTT
CASSLVGFLTEAFF
>TRBJ1-5|NA|NA|TRBV6-2/TRBV6-3
TGTGCCAGCAGTGTGGGGGGGGTCGGGAATCAGCCCCAGCATTTT
CASSVGGVGNQPQHF
>TRBJ1-1|TRBD1|NA|TRBV27
TGTGCCAGCAGTTTAGAACAGGGGATAAACACTGAAGCTTTCTTC
CASSLEQGINTEAFF
>TRBJ1-5|TRBD1|NA|TRBV28
TGTGCCAGCAGTCGGGACAGGGGGCTTGGTCAGCCCCAGCATTTT
CASSRDRGLGQPQHF